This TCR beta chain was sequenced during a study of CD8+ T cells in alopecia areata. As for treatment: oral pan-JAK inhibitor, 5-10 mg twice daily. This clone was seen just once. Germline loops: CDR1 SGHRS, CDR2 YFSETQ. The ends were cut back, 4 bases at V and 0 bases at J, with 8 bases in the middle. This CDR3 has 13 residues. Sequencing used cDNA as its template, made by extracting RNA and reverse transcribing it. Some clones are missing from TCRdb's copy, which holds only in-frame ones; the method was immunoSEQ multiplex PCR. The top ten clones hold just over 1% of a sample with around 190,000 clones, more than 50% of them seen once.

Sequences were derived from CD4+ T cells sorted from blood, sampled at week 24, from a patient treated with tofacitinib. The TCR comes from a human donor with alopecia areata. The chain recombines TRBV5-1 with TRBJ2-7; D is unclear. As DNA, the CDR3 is TGCGCCAGCAGCACAGACATCTCCTACGAGCAGTACTTC. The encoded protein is CASSTDISYEQYF.